This T cell receptor (beta chain) was recorded in a study of shared clonotypes between healthy human individuals. Notes on the study in general: Sequencing of the sorted subsets was shown by rarefaction to be incomplete despite large depth.

Libraries were prepared by immunoSEQ multiplex PCR; TCRdb keeps only in-frame clonotypes and omits some of them. The repertoire holds roughly 1.5 million clones, with nearly 99% as singletons. With V trimmed by 5 bases and J by 5 bases, 3 bases remained unmatched. The CDR3 is made up of 14 amino acids. Germline V gene sequence: CDR1 SGHVS, CDR2 FQNEAQ. A remark on this clone: Its target is not known.

This receptor was identified in a man aged 25 to 40 in good health. The sequenced sample was naive CD4+ T cells sorted from blood. Sample subset: CD45RA+ positively selected. The chain carries TRBV7-8 and TRBJ1-4; 9 nucleotides agree with TRBD1. The CDR3, as DNA: TGTGCCAGCAGCGTAGACAGGGGGAATGAAAAACTGTTTTTT. Translated, it gives CASSVDRGNEKLFF.